Below, 27 T cell receptor beta chains from the same sample are listed, as sequenced in a study of blood T cell repertoires in COVID-19. Assay: immunoSEQ multiplex PCR; the TCRdb copy retains only in-frame clones and omits some. This table has approximately 170,000 clones, about 85% appearing once. Sequenced: peripheral blood. The receptors were gathered from a man older than 75 with COVID-19, enrolled during active disease.

V gene TRBV9 combines with J gene TRBJ2-4, with 7 positions matching TRBD2. From germline, CDR1 is SGDLS and CDR2 YYNGEE. This CDR3 region has 19 residues. Trimming cost V 4 bases and J 1 base; bases outside gene matches: 17. The DNA for the CDR3 is TGTGCCAGCAGCCCCGGCGAGGCTAGCGGACTGGTGGCCAAAAACATTCAGTACTTC. Translating gives CASSPGEASGLVAKNIQYF.

The rearrangement joins TRBV10-3 to TRBJ1-2; 7 nucleotides match TRBD1. Trimming took 11 bases from V and 3 from J; bases not matched to a gene: 9. Germline-derived CDR1 and CDR2 are ENHRY and SYGVKD. CDR3 length equals 13 residues. The CDR3 spells CASRRQGDYGYTF. In DNA, the CDR3 is TGTGCCTCACGGCGCCAGGGGGACTATGGCTACACCTTC.

The gene calls are TRBV6-5 and TRBJ1-5, with D unresolved. CDR3 size: 13 residues. Trimming took off 8 bases at V and 0 bases at J, with 8 bases between the two ends. From germline, CDR1 is MNHEY and CDR2 SVGAGI. The CDR3 sequence is CASHMISNQPQHF. The CDR3 DNA is TGTGCCAGCCACATGATTAGCAATCAGCCCCAGCATTTT.

CDR3 sequence: CASSYRATRNTEAFF. The CDR3 bases are TGTGCCAGCAGTTACAGAGCGACGAGGAACACTGAAGCTTTCTTT. The chain links TRBV6-5 to TRBJ1-1; unclear D gene. This CDR3 contains 15 residues. Germline V CDR1 and CDR2: MNHEY, SVGAGI. Trimming cost V 2 bases and J 1 base, with 11 bases left between them.

The CDR3 loop reads CASSVTRLYGYTF. For the CDR3, the DNA is TGTGCCAGCAGTGTGACCAGGCTCTATGGCTACACCTTC. The rearrangement joins TRBV28 to TRBJ1-2; D uncertain. The CDR3 extends over 13 amino acids. Germline V CDR1 and CDR2: MDHEN, SYDVKM. Between the trimmed V and J ends, which lost 5 bases and 4 bases, there was a span of 11 bases.

The V and J genes are TRBV9 and TRBJ1-1; D is uncertain. The length of the CDR3 is 15 residues. V was shortened by 0 bases and J by 1 base, with 10 bases between the two germline ends. In germline, CDR1 is SGDLS, CDR2 YYNGEE. Here the CDR3 reads CASSVEAGWNTEAFF. In DNA form, the CDR3 reads TGTGCCAGCAGCGTAGAGGCCGGGTGGAACACTGAAGCTTTCTTT.

The V and J genes are TRBV12-3 or TRBV12-4 and TRBJ1-2, with D perhaps matching TRBD1 (6 bases). CDR3 length equals 13 residues. V shed 4 bases and J shed 7 bases, with 13 bases lying between them. Here the CDR3 reads CASSSTGGLGYTF. As DNA, the CDR3 is TGTGCCAGCAGTTCCACCGGGGGGCTTGGCTACACCTTC.

The genes are TRBV2 and TRBJ1-2; TRBD1 agrees at 9 bases. The CDR3 spans 13 residues. Germline V gene sequence: CDR1 SNHLY, CDR2 FYNNEI. Germline trimming cut 4 bases from V and 6 bases from J; bases unmatched to any gene: 3. The CDR3 nucleotides read TGTGCCAGCAGTGGGGACAGGGTTAATGGCTACACCTTC. Protein: CASSGDRVNGYTF.

This chain uses TRBV6-2 or TRBV6-3 with TRBJ2-7; D possibly corresponds to TRBD2 (6 bases). Germline CDR1 is MNHEY and CDR2 is SVGEGT. This CDR3 region has 14 residues. Trimming removed 5 bases from V and 3 bases from J, with 14 bases in between. The CDR3: CASSTYDGGYEQYF. The CDR3 DNA sequence: TGTGCCAGCAGTACATACGACGGGGGCTACGAGCAGTACTTC.

The chain is built from TRBV7-8 and TRBJ2-3; 9 nucleotides align to TRBD2. Germline assignment: CDR1 SGHVS and CDR2 FQNEAQ. V shed 4 bases and J 2 bases; nucleotides not matched to a gene: 4. This CDR3 spans 15 amino acids. CDR3 nucleotides: TGTGCCAGCAGCTGGCGGGGGGGCCTCACAGATACGCAGTATTTT. Its protein product is CASSWRGGLTDTQYF.

This CDR3 is CASSPVPHLGQGIYGYTF. For the CDR3, the DNA is TGTGCCAGCAGCCCGGTTCCGCATTTAGGGCAGGGTATCTATGGCTACACCTTC. V gene TRBV7-3 combines with J gene TRBJ1-2; D perhaps matches TRBD1 (5 bases). Looked up from germline, CDR1 is SGHTA and CDR2 is FQGTGA. The CDR3 length is 18 residues. V lost 5 bases, J lost 4 bases, and 26 bases lay in between.

The chain combines TRBV9 with TRBJ1-2, with TRBD1 as a possible D gene (5 bases). Germline V CDR1 and CDR2: SGDLS, YYNGEE. This CDR3 has 16 amino acids. Trimming took 0 bases from V and 4 from J, leaving 16 bases between them. The CDR3 DNA sequence: TGTGCCAGCAGCGTAGGGGGGGGAGGGGCCCCCTATGGCTACACCTTC. Translated, it gives CASSVGGGGAPYGYTF. Combining the CDR3 with reference TRBV9 and TRBJ1-2 gives the whole variable domain DSGVTQTPKHLITATGQRVTLRCSPRSGDLSVYWYQQSLDQGLQFLIQYYNGEERAKGNILERFSAQQFPDLHSELNLSSLELGDSALYFCASSVGGGGAPYGYTFGSGTRLTVV.

This CDR3 reads CASRGQGNGSPLHF. The CDR3 DNA reads as TGTGCCAGTAGGGGTCAGGGGAACGGTTCACCCCTCCACTTT. The chain couples TRBV19 to TRBJ1-6, with D maybe TRBD1 (6 bases). The CDR3 covers 14 residues. Germline lookup yields CDR1 LNHDA and CDR2 SQIVND (reference sequence). The V gene lost 6 bases and the J gene lost 9 bases, with 15 bases spanning the gap.

This chain links TRBV28 with TRBJ1-5; 9 nucleotides agree with TRBD1. Germline loops: CDR1 MDHEN, CDR2 SYDVKM. The CDR3 covers 14 residues. The junction had 6 bases not matched to a gene; V was cut back by 3 bases and J by 9 bases. The chain's CDR3 is CASSFNRGRRPQHF. The CDR3 DNA sequence: TGTGCCAGCAGTTTTAACAGGGGGCGCAGGCCCCAGCATTTT. Full variable domain (remainder filled in from reference TRBV28 and TRBJ1-5): DVKVTQSSRYLVKRTGEKVFLECVQDMDHENMFWYRQDPGLGLRLIYFSYDVKMKEKGDIPEGYSVSREKKERFSLILESASTNQTSMYLCASSFNRGRRPQHFGDGTRLSIL.

The rearrangement links TRBV19 to TRBJ2-7; 7 bases are a match to TRBD2. Germline V CDR1 and CDR2: LNHDA, SQIVND (reference sequence). The ends lost 4 bases at V and 0 bases at J; junction bases unmatched: 6. CDR3 length equals 15 residues. The CDR3 loop is CASSRIREGSYEQYF. CDR3 nucleotides: TGTGCCAGTAGTAGAATCAGGGAGGGCTCCTACGAGCAGTACTTC.

The gene calls are TRBV14 and TRBJ1-3; TRBD1 aligns across 7 bases. Germline CDR1 is SGHDN and CDR2 is FVKESK. V trimming: 5 bases; J trimming: 3 bases; junction bases outside the gene matches: 1. The CDR3 consists of 13 residues. CDR3 in amino acids: CASSGTDGNTIYF. Here the CDR3 DNA reads TGTGCCAGCAGCGGGACAGATGGAAACACCATATATTTT.

J is TRBJ2-3 and V is TRBV4-3; D might be TRBD2 (6 bases). Deletions cut 3 bases from V and 1 base from J, with 11 bases between. Germline V gene data show CDR1 as LGHNA and CDR2 as YSLEER. The CDR3 runs 15 residues. In DNA form, the CDR3 reads TGCGCCAGCAGCCAGACCCCTAGCGGCACAGATACGCAGTATTTT. Protein: CASSQTPSGTDTQYF.

The chain combines TRBV7-9 with TRBJ1-1; tentatively, D is TRBD1 (5 bases). CDR1 is SEHNR, CDR2 FQNEAQ, per germline (reference sequence). The CDR3 consists of 16 residues. The ends were cut back, 11 bases at V and 4 bases at J, with 26 bases in the middle. In nucleotides, the CDR3 is TGTGCCCTTACTCTCACGGGGGGAGGCGGGAGCACTGAAGCTTTCTTT. Protein product: CALTLTGGGGSTEAFF.

This clone was seen a single time. The chain's CDR3 is CASSVSGNTEAFF. The DNA of the CDR3 is TGCGCCAGCAGTGTATCAGGGAACACTGAAGCTTTCTTT. The V call is TRBV5-1, the J call TRBJ1-1; D call uncertain. Germline CDR1 is SGHRS and CDR2 is YFSETQ. Trimming pared 5 bases from V and 1 base from J, leaving 9 bases between. The CDR3 is 13 amino acids.

A remark on this clone: Other nucleotide sequences from this sample produce the same CDR3. V usage is TRBV6-4 and J usage is TRBJ1-5; D remains unclear. V was shortened by 4 bases and J by 6 bases, with 10 bases between the two germline ends. This CDR3 region has 13 residues. Germline loops: CDR1 MRHNA, CDR2 SNTAGT. Written as DNA, the CDR3 is TGTGCCAGCAGTGCCCTCGGTGGTCAGCCCCAGCATTTT. This codes for CASSALGGQPQHF.

The V call is TRBV14, the J call TRBJ1-6; D is perhaps TRBD1 (5 bases). The CDR3 loop spans 15 amino acids. The germline CDR1 and CDR2 sequences are SGHDN and FVKESK. The ends were cut back, 0 bases at V and 10 bases at J, with 13 bases in the middle. The CDR3 sequence: CASSQDLGGWSPLHF. CDR3 bases: TGTGCCAGCAGCCAAGATCTGGGGGGGTGGTCACCCCTCCACTTT. Variable domain in full (rest from reference TRBV14 and TRBJ1-6): EAGVTQFPSHSVIEKGQTVTLRCDPISGHDNLYWYRRVMGKEIKFLLHFVKESKQDESGMPNNRFLAERTGGTYSTLKVQPAELEDSGVYFCASSQDLGGWSPLHFGNGTRLTVT.

The chain has TRBV11-2 and TRBJ2-3, with D possibly matching TRBD1 (5 bases). The germline gives CDR1 SGHAT, CDR2 FQNNGV. V lost 1 base to trimming and J lost 5 bases, with 22 bases between them. This CDR3 is built from 18 residues. CDR3 sequence (DNA): TGTGCCAGCAGCTTAGGTTTCTCCCCGGCGGCAGGGCTAGATACGCAGTATTTT. The encoded protein is CASSLGFSPAAGLDTQYF. Drawing the rest from reference TRBV11-2 and TRBJ2-3, the complete variable domain is EAGVAQSPRYKIIEKRQSVAFWCNPISGHATLYWYQQILGQGPKLLIQFQNNGVVDDSQLPKDRFSAERLKGVDSTLKIQPAKLEDSAVYLCASSLGFSPAAGLDTQYFGPGTRLTVL.

This sequence joins TRBV5-8 and TRBJ2-3, with a tentative D call TRBD2 (6 bases). The germline CDR1 and CDR2 sequences are SGHTS and YDEGEE. V lost 1 base to trimming and J lost 0 bases, with 9 bases between them. The CDR3 has 15 residues. CDR3 sequence: CASSLWGTSTDTQYF. CDR3 in DNA: TGTGCCAGCAGCTTGTGGGGGACTAGCACAGATACGCAGTATTTT. The variable domain in full, with the rest retrieved from reference TRBV5-8 and TRBJ2-3, is EAGVTQSPTHLIKTRGQQATLRCSPISGHTSVYWYQQALGLGLQFLLWYDEGEERNRGNFPPRFSGRQFPNYSSELNVNALELEDSALYLCASSLWGTSTDTQYFGPGTRLTVL.

V and J are TRBV9 and TRBJ1-2; D is possibly TRBD1 (6 bases). The CDR3 spans 13 residues. Trimming shortened V by 3 bases and J by 5 bases, and 11 bases separated the two germline ends. Germline lookup yields CDR1 SGDLS and CDR2 YYNGEE. Written as DNA, the CDR3 is TGTGCCAGCAGCGGTGGTCAGGGGTATGGCTACACCTTC. This sequence encodes CASSGGQGYGYTF.

The rearrangement joins TRBV19 to TRBJ1-2; 8 positions agree with TRBD1. V shed 0 bases, J shed 0 bases, and the junction held 6 bases outside the gene matches. CDR1 and CDR2 from the germline V gene are LNHDA and SQIVND (reference sequence). CDR3 length: 17 amino acids. CDR3 bases: TGTGCCAGTAGTATAGATCCGACAGGGGAGGCTAACTATGGCTACACCTTC. Translated, it gives CASSIDPTGEANYGYTF.

V and J are TRBV13 and TRBJ2-5; D gene ambiguous. CDR1 PRHDT and CDR2 FYEKMQ come from the germline V gene (reference sequence). This CDR3 is built from 16 residues. Trimming left V 1 base short and J 2 bases short, with 14 bases between. The CDR3 region is CASSLELGAGQETQYF. For the CDR3, the DNA is TGTGCCAGCAGCTTAGAATTGGGCGCTGGGCAAGAGACCCAGTACTTC.

The chain's CDR3 is CASSLDQVLGNQETQYF. The CDR3 DNA follows: TGTGCCAGCAGCTTAGATCAGGTTCTCGGGAACCAAGAGACCCAGTACTTC. This rearrangement joins TRBV11-3 to TRBJ2-5; a possible D gene is TRBD2 (5 bases). Trimming left V 0 bases short and J 0 bases short, with 14 bases between. The CDR3 contains 17 residues. Per germline, CDR1 SGHNT and CDR2 YENEEA.